These 19 T cell receptor beta chains were all obtained from the same sample, sequenced in a study of blood T cell repertoires in COVID-19. Repertoires were generated with immunoSEQ multiplex PCR, while TCRdb's copy carries only in-frame clones and drops some. Found here are 130,000 to 150,000 clones, around four fifths of them singletons; the top ten hold roughly 6.4%. Sequencing was performed on PBMCs or T cells enriched from blood (not recorded which). All receptors come from a woman between 40 and 55 years old who had recovered from COVID-19.

This chain connects TRBV11-2 to TRBJ1-1; D not certain. Trimming removed 2 bases from V and 1 base from J, with 5 bases in between. The CDR3 runs to 13 residues. Germline V gene data show CDR1 as SGHAT and CDR2 as FQNNGV. This CDR3 is CASSLTENTEAFF. CDR3 DNA sequence: TGTGCCAGCAGCTTAACAGAGAACACTGAAGCTTTCTTT. The variable domain in full, with the rest retrieved from reference TRBV11-2 and TRBJ1-1, is EAGVAQSPRYKIIEKRQSVAFWCNPISGHATLYWYQQILGQGPKLLIQFQNNGVVDDSQLPKDRFSAERLKGVDSTLKIQPAKLEDSAVYLCASSLTENTEAFFGQGTRLTVV.

The V call is TRBV10-2, the J call TRBJ1-2, with D uncertain. Germline assignment: CDR1 WSHSY and CDR2 SAAADI. V shed 0 bases and J shed 7 bases, with 9 bases lying between them. This CDR3 has 13 residues. The CDR3 DNA sequence: TGCGCCAGCAGTGAGTCGAGAGGTGGTGGCTACACCTTC. It specifies CASSESRGGGYTF.

The V call is TRBV5-1, the J call TRBJ2-4, with 11 nucleotides matching TRBD2. Germline CDR1 is SGHRS and CDR2 is YFSETQ. Unmatched junction bases numbered 12, after V lost 0 bases and J lost 1 base. The CDR3 loop spans 20 amino acids. The chain's CDR3 is CASSLVASGGMVEAKNIQYF. CDR3 sequence (DNA): TGCGCCAGCAGCTTGGTCGCTAGCGGGGGGATGGTCGAGGCCAAAAACATTCAGTACTTC. The full variable domain, its missing parts supplied by reference TRBV5-1 and TRBJ2-4, is KAGVTQTPRYLIKTRGQQVTLSCSPISGHRSVSWYQQTPGQGLQFLFEYFSETQRNKGNFPGRFSGRQFSNSRSEMNVSTLELGDSALYLCASSLVASGGMVEAKNIQYFGAGTRLSVL.

The chain employs TRBV2 and TRBJ2-7; possible D gene TRBD2, 6 bases. Trimming left V 3 bases short and J 1 base short, with 16 bases between. The CDR3 sequence is 16 residues long. Germline CDR1 and CDR2: SNHLY and FYNNEI. This CDR3 is CASSEEGLAKSYEQYF. The CDR3 DNA reads TGTGCCAGCAGTGAGGAGGGACTCGCAAAGTCCTACGAGCAGTACTTC. The whole variable domain, remainder taken from reference TRBV2 and TRBJ2-7, is EPEVTQTPSHQVTQMGQEVILRCVPISNHLYFYWYRQILGQKVEFLVSFYNNEISEKSEIFDDQFSVERPDGSNFTLKIRSTKLEDSAMYFCASSEEGLAKSYEQYFGPGTRLTVT.

CDR3 loop: CAWSEKGTYEQYF. DNA of the CDR3: TGTGCCTGGAGCGAAAAAGGGACTTACGAGCAGTACTTC. This chain connects TRBV30 to TRBJ2-7; maybe TRBD2 (6 bases). The length of the CDR3 is 13 residues. V was trimmed by 3 bases and J by 4 bases, leaving 13 bases between them. Germline assignment: CDR1 GTSNPN and CDR2 SVGIG (reference sequence).

This CDR3 is CASSLRQRNTEAFF. The CDR3 DNA reads as TGCGCCAGCAGCTTGAGACAGAGGAACACTGAAGCTTTCTTT. The chain links TRBV5-1 to TRBJ1-1; D possibly corresponds to TRBD1 (5 bases). Per the germline V gene, CDR1 is SGHRS and CDR2 is YFSETQ. The CDR3 extends over 14 amino acids. Trimming stripped 1 base from V and 1 base from J, with 8 bases between.

V and J are TRBV7-9 and TRBJ2-2; D perhaps matches TRBD1 (6 bases). CDR1 is SEHNR, CDR2 FQNEAQ, per germline (reference sequence). The CDR3 sequence is 17 residues long. V lost 5 bases and J 0 bases, leaving 16 bases between the germline ends. This chain's CDR3 is CASSAQTGMTNTGELFF. Here the CDR3 DNA reads TGTGCCAGCAGCGCCCAAACAGGGATGACGAACACCGGGGAGCTGTTTTTT.

The chain links TRBV5-1 to TRBJ1-1; 8 bases are shared with TRBD1. With 2 bases clipped from V and 1 base from J, the junction kept 7 bases outside the gene matches. CDR3 length: 16 amino acids. From germline, CDR1 is SGHRS and CDR2 YFSETQ. CDR3 in amino acids: CASSFRTGMENTEAFF. In DNA form, the CDR3 reads TGCGCCAGCAGCTTTCGGACAGGGATGGAGAACACTGAAGCTTTCTTT. Complete variable domain (other parts from reference TRBV5-1 and TRBJ1-1): KAGVTQTPRYLIKTRGQQVTLSCSPISGHRSVSWYQQTPGQGLQFLFEYFSETQRNKGNFPGRFSGRQFSNSRSEMNVSTLELGDSALYLCASSFRTGMENTEAFFGQGTRLTVV.

The CDR3 bases are TGTGCCAGCAGGGACAGGGAAGGTATCACTGAAGCTTTCTTT. Translation: CASRDREGITEAFF. This sequence joins TRBV6-5 and TRBJ1-1; TRBD1 matches 8 bases. Looked up from germline, CDR1 is MNHEY and CDR2 is SVGAGI. V shed 6 bases and J 4 bases; nucleotides not matched to a gene: 7. This CDR3 contains 14 residues.

V usage is TRBV19 and J usage is TRBJ2-1; 15 bases map to TRBD2. V lost 3 bases and J lost 10; bases outside the gene matches: 7. The CDR3 extends over 16 amino acids. The germline V gene has CDR1 LNHDA and CDR2 SQIVND (reference sequence). The CDR3, as DNA: TGTGCCAGTAGTATTTCGGGACTAGCGGGAGGTAACGAGCAGTTCTTC. Amino acids: CASSISGLAGGNEQFF.

This rearrangement joins TRBV11-2 to TRBJ2-2; 7 bases are a match to TRBD2. CDR3 length: 16 residues. CDR1 is SGHAT and CDR2 is FQNNGV in the germline V gene. J was trimmed by 3 bases and V by 6 bases; bases with no gene match: 10. CDR3 amino acids: CASRRLGRGYTGELFF. CDR3 DNA sequence: TGTGCCAGCAGGCGGCTGGGGCGGGGGTACACCGGGGAGCTGTTTTTT.

This chain's CDR3 is CATSKDRGLGNTIYF. The CDR3 DNA is TGTGCCACCAGCAAAGACAGGGGGCTTGGAAACACCATATATTTT. This sequence joins TRBV15 and TRBJ1-3; 10 nucleotides match TRBD1. Germline V gene sequence: CDR1 LNHNV, CDR2 YYDKDF (reference sequence). CDR3 length: 15 residues. Unmatched junction bases numbered 3, after V lost 4 bases and J lost 3 bases.

The chain couples TRBV29-1 to TRBJ1-2; perhaps TRBD1 as D (6 bases). Germline V gene lookup returns CDR1 SQVTM and CDR2 ANQGSEA. This CDR3 contains 15 residues. The ends were cut back, 4 bases at V and 3 bases at J, with 18 bases in the middle. CDR3 protein: CSVVGVRGADYGYTF. CDR3 bases: TGCAGCGTTGTAGGTGTCCGGGGGGCGGACTATGGCTACACCTTC.

The chain links TRBV5-1 to TRBJ1-3; D unclear. V was pared by 4 bases and J by 3 bases, with 8 bases between. This CDR3 is built from 13 residues. The germline V gene has CDR1 SGHRS and CDR2 YFSETQ. CDR3: CASSGDNGNTIYF. In nucleotides, the CDR3 is TGCGCCAGCAGCGGCGACAATGGAAACACCATATATTTT.

The chain recombines TRBV30 with TRBJ2-3, with D perhaps TRBD1 (6 bases). CDR1 is GTSNPN, CDR2 SVGIG, per germline (reference sequence). The CDR3 runs 12 residues. V was shortened by 4 bases and J by 3 bases, with 8 bases between the two germline ends. The CDR3, as DNA: TGTGCCTGGAACAGGGAGACAGATACGCAGTATTTT. It yields the protein CAWNRETDTQYF. The variable domain in full, with the rest retrieved from reference TRBV30 and TRBJ2-3, is SQTIHQWPATLVQPVGSPLSLECTVEGTSNPNLYWYRQAAGRGLQLLFYSVGIGQISSEVPQNLSASRPQDRQFILSSKKLLLSDSGFYLCAWNRETDTQYFGPGTRLTVL.

The CDR3 DNA reads as TGTGCCAGCAGCCCGGGTATGAGGTACGAGCAGTACTTC. Amino acids: CASSPGMRYEQYF. The V call is TRBV5-8, the J call TRBJ2-7, with D unresolved. The CDR3 length is 13 residues. The V gene lost 4 bases and the J gene lost 4 bases, with 12 bases spanning the gap. From germline, CDR1 is SGHTS and CDR2 YDEGEE.

This chain joins TRBV5-1 and TRBJ2-1; D uncertain. The CDR3 spans 16 residues. V lost 0 bases and J 0 bases, leaving 10 bases between the germline ends. Looked up from germline, CDR1 is SGHRS and CDR2 is YFSETQ. CDR3 nucleotide sequence: TGCGCCAGCAGCTTGGAGCCAGCGAGCTCCTACAATGAGCAGTTCTTC. Encoded protein: CASSLEPASSYNEQFF. Using reference TRBV5-1 and TRBJ2-1 for the parts outside the CDR3, the full variable domain is KAGVTQTPRYLIKTRGQQVTLSCSPISGHRSVSWYQQTPGQGLQFLFEYFSETQRNKGNFPGRFSGRQFSNSRSEMNVSTLELGDSALYLCASSLEPASSYNEQFFGPGTRLTVL.

In nucleotides, the CDR3 is TGTGCCAGCAGCTCCGGGGGGGGCACTGAAGCTTTCTTT. It translates to CASSSGGGTEAFF. The rearrangement joins TRBV5-4 to TRBJ1-1, with D perhaps matching TRBD1 (5 bases). In germline, CDR1 is SGHNT, CDR2 YYREEE (reference sequence). The ends were cut back, 3 bases at V and 4 bases at J, with 10 bases in the middle. CDR3 length equals 13 residues.

This clone appeared a single time. The V and J genes are TRBV18 and TRBJ2-7, with 7 nucleotides matching TRBD1. With V trimmed by 4 bases and J by 2 bases, 11 bases remained unmatched. Germline CDR1 reads KGHSH; CDR2 reads LQKENI. CDR3 length equals 16 residues. This chain's CDR3 is CASSQLPGQKAYEQYF. For the CDR3, the DNA is TGTGCCAGCTCACAACTCCCGGGACAGAAAGCCTACGAGCAGTACTTC. Based on the CDR3 plus reference TRBV18 and TRBJ2-7, the full variable domain is NAGVMQNPRHLVRRRGQEARLRCSPMKGHSHVYWYRQLPEEGLKFMVYLQKENIIDESGMPKERFSAEFPKEGPSILRIQQVVRGDSAAYFCASSQLPGQKAYEQYFGPGTRLTVT.